Listed here are 26 T cell receptor beta chains from one sample, sequenced in a study of T cells in Graves' hyperthyroidism and ophthalmopathy. Researchers amplified the TCR beta CDR3 regions from RNA transcripts. The TCR CDR3 was amplified in a first-round RT-PCR using the HTBI primer set. TCRdb re-derived calls from the multiplex PCR reads in MiXCR, one entry per CDR3 protein. The table has approximately 430,000 distinct CDR3 sequences, over 12% seen once; the top ten hold about 13%. The sequenced sample was blood. These receptors all stem from a man between 18 and 35 years old with Graves' ophthalmopathy.

This clonotype appeared a few times. The chain couples TRBV6-4 to TRBJ2-3, with TRBD2 identical over 10 bases. Losses at the gene ends were 0 bases for V and 4 bases for J; bases not matched to a gene: 1. This CDR3 has 15 amino acids. Germline values: CDR1 MRHNA, CDR2 SNTAGT. The CDR3 region is CASSDSSGRADTQYF. For the CDR3, the DNA is TGTGCCAGCAGTGACTCAAGCGGGAGGGCAGATACGCAGTATTTT.

This clonotype was detected many times. The CDR3 sequence is CASSDQGSYQPQHF. In DNA, the CDR3 is TGTGCCAGCAGCGATCAGGGATCGTACCAGCCCCAGCATTTT. J is TRBJ1-5 and V is TRBV5-8, with a weak D call TRBD1 (5 bases). V was pared by 4 bases and J by 7 bases, with 15 bases between. The germline V gene has CDR1 SGHTS and CDR2 YDEGEE. The CDR3 sequence is 14 residues long.

The rearrangement links TRBV11-3 to TRBJ2-2, with 8 bases aligning to TRBD2. Germline-derived CDR1 and CDR2 are SGHNT and YENEEA. The CDR3 extends over 15 amino acids. V was clipped by 2 bases and J by 5 bases; unmatched bases: 4. CDR3 loop: CASSLYGGGTGELFF. The CDR3 region has the DNA TGTGCCAGCAGCTTATACGGGGGGGGTACCGGGGAGCTGTTTTTT.

The V and J genes are TRBV19 and TRBJ2-7; D not certain. The CDR3 is 14 amino acids. From germline, CDR1 is LNHDA and CDR2 SQIVND (reference sequence). V lost 5 bases and J 7 bases, leaving 18 bases between the germline ends. DNA for the CDR3: TGTGCCAGTAGTCCCCGCCCCGACTCCCCAGAGCAGTACTTC. Its protein product is CASSPRPDSPEQYF.

This chain connects TRBV6-1 to TRBJ1-3, with D unresolved. Germline loops: CDR1 MNHNS, CDR2 SASEGT. V was clipped by 0 bases and J by 0 bases, with 12 bases between them. CDR3 size: 17 residues. The CDR3 coding sequence is TGTGCCAGCAGTGAAGCGCAAACAGCTAGCTCTGGAAACACCATATATTTT. It encodes CASSEAQTASSGNTIYF.

The J gene is TRBJ1-4, the V gene TRBV6-1; D gene ambiguous. CDR1 and CDR2 from the germline V gene are MNHNS and SASEGT. The V end was cut by 4 bases, the J end by 8 bases, with 11 bases between. The CDR3 consists of 13 residues. The CDR3 is CASSGLDTEKLFF. DNA of the CDR3: TGTGCCAGCAGTGGTCTAGACACAGAAAAACTGTTTTTT.

The chain carries TRBV10-1 and TRBJ1-3; D gene unclear. CDR1 and CDR2 (germline): WNHNN, SYGVQD (reference sequence). The CDR3 has 15 residues. Trimming removed 3 bases at V and 0 bases at J, with 9 bases between. Here the CDR3 reads CASSEGGTSGNTIYF. The DNA of the CDR3 is TGCGCCAGCAGTGAAGGCGGAACCTCTGGAAACACCATATATTTT.

In its sample, this clonotype was seen many times. The chain uses TRBV10-1 and TRBJ2-1; D not certain. Per the germline V gene, CDR1 is WNHNN and CDR2 is SYGVQD (reference sequence). V gave up 4 bases and J gave up 7 bases, with 8 bases separating them. The CDR3 is made up of 12 amino acids. This chain's CDR3 is CASSVYENEQFF. The CDR3 nucleotides read TGCGCCAGCAGTGTATACGAGAATGAGCAGTTCTTC.

The CDR3 loop is CASSIGGTSGQETQYF. For the CDR3, the DNA is TGTGCCAGTAGTATAGGCGGGACTAGCGGGCAAGAGACCCAGTACTTC. The chain joins TRBV19 to TRBJ2-5; TRBD2 agrees at 12 bases. The germline gives CDR1 LNHDA, CDR2 SQIVND (reference sequence). The CDR3 has 16 amino acids. V shed 1 base and J 2 bases; nucleotides not matched to a gene: 2.

This clonotype was seen many times. The chain recombines TRBV7-9 with TRBJ2-2; 7 bases are shared with TRBD2. Germline-derived CDR1 and CDR2 are SEHNR and FQNEAQ (reference sequence). The CDR3 loop spans 15 amino acids. V shed 2 bases, J shed 5 bases, and the junction held 5 bases outside the gene matches. This CDR3 reads CASSLSSGLTGELFF. Written as DNA, the CDR3 is TGTGCCAGCAGCTTATCTAGCGGTCTTACCGGGGAGCTGTTTTTT.

The rearrangement joins TRBV5-1 to TRBJ1-2; 7 bases fit TRBD1. The CDR3 is 18 residues long. The V and J ends lost 0 bases and 3 bases, in that order; junction bases with no gene match: 14. Looked up from germline, CDR1 is SGHRS and CDR2 is YFSETQ. The CDR3: CASSLVLVGQRVHYGYTF. CDR3 DNA sequence: TGCGCCAGCAGCTTGGTGTTAGTGGGACAGCGAGTTCACTATGGCTACACCTTC.

Many counts were recorded for this clonotype. The gene calls are TRBV20-1 and TRBJ2-1; D is possibly TRBD2 (6 bases). Trimming took 7 bases from V and 9 from J, leaving 22 bases between them. Germline V lookup: CDR1 DFQATT, CDR2 SNEGSKA (reference sequence). This CDR3 spans 14 amino acids. CDR3 sequence (DNA): TGCAGTGTATGGGCGGGGAGACCATCGGCTGAGCAGTTCTTC. Translating it yields CSVWAGRPSAEQFF.

The table lists this clonotype with many counts. The chain joins TRBV6-1 to TRBJ2-2; 11 nucleotides match TRBD2. The length of the CDR3 is 15 residues. Germline loops: CDR1 MNHNS, CDR2 SASEGT. Trimming at V came to 8 bases and at J to 2 bases, leaving 4 bases not matched to a gene. The CDR3 loop is CASPGLAVNTGELFF. CDR3 bases: TGTGCCAGCCCGGGACTAGCGGTTAACACCGGGGAGCTGTTTTTT.

The rearrangement links TRBV19 to TRBJ1-6; the D gene is possibly TRBD1 (5 bases). The CDR3 length is 15 residues. Germline CDR1 is LNHDA and CDR2 is SQIVND (reference sequence). Trimming removed 6 bases at V and 6 bases at J, with 15 bases between. The CDR3, as DNA: TGTGCCAGTAGGCGACCCCGGGACGGTAATTCACCCCTCCACTTT. Its translation is CASRRPRDGNSPLHF.

The chain employs TRBV20-1 and TRBJ1-1; D possibly corresponds to TRBD1 (6 bases). V was cut by 4 bases and J by 6 bases, with 12 bases left in between. Germline V gene data show CDR1 as DFQATT and CDR2 as SNEGSKA (reference sequence). This CDR3 is 12 amino acids long. CDR3 nucleotide sequence: TGCAGTGCTACTACAGGGAGCCCTGAAGCTTTCTTT. Translated, it gives CSATTGSPEAFF.

This clonotype was observed many times. The chain has TRBV20-1 and TRBJ2-7; 7 bases match TRBD1. The CDR3 loop spans 12 amino acids. J lost 5 bases, V lost 6 bases, and 7 bases had no gene match. CDR1 and CDR2 (germline): DFQATT, SNEGSKA (reference sequence). The CDR3 loop is CSALDRSHEQYF. In nucleotides, the CDR3 is TGCAGTGCCTTGGACAGGTCCCACGAGCAGTACTTC.

There are many counts of this clonotype. This sequence joins TRBV19 and TRBJ2-1; D is possibly TRBD1 (6 bases). V dropped 1 base and J dropped 14 bases, with 21 bases sitting between them. This CDR3 is 15 amino acids long. Germline lookup yields CDR1 LNHDA and CDR2 SQIVND (reference sequence). The CDR3 loop reads CASSIVETGRLGEFF. Written as DNA, the CDR3 is TGTGCCAGTAGTATAGTTGAGACAGGCCGACTGGGGGAGTTCTTC.

This clonotype came up many times. The CDR3 sequence: CAISELWDFGANVLTF. The CDR3, as DNA: TGTGCCATCAGTGAACTTTGGGACTTTGGGGCCAACGTCCTGACTTTC. This chain connects TRBV10-3 to TRBJ2-6; possibly TRBD2 for D (6 bases). Per germline, CDR1 ENHRY and CDR2 SYGVKD. This CDR3 region has 16 residues. V lost 3 bases and J 3 bases, leaving 12 bases between the germline ends.

This clonotype was detected ten times or more. This rearrangement joins TRBV6-4 to TRBJ2-3; 12 positions agree with TRBD1. From germline, CDR1 is MRHNA and CDR2 SNTAGT. The CDR3 length is 16 residues. Germline trimming cut 0 bases from V and 4 bases from J; bases unmatched to any gene: 2. The CDR3, as DNA: TGTGCCAGCAGTGACTCCGGGACAGGGGGCCCAGATACGCAGTATTTT. It translates to CASSDSGTGGPDTQYF.

With regard to this clonotype: This may be a read error: a much more frequent sequence differs by one nucleotide. As the CDR3 is not closed by the conserved phenylalanine or tryptophan, this likely results from a read error. The chain employs TRBV10-1 and TRBJ2-3; 9 nucleotides agree with TRBD1. V was clipped by 2 bases and J by 2 bases; unmatched bases: 5. This CDR3 is 16 amino acids long. In germline, CDR1 is WNHNN, CDR2 SYGVQD (reference sequence). DNA for the CDR3: TGCGCCAGCAGTGAGAGGGACAGGGTCACCACAGATACGCAGTATCTT. This encodes CASSERDRVTTDTQYL.

The V call is TRBV7-9, the J call TRBJ1-4; 7 bases line up with TRBD1. Germline-derived CDR1 and CDR2 are SEHNR and FQNEAQ (reference sequence). Trimming at V came to 4 bases and at J to 7 bases, leaving 9 bases not matched to a gene. The CDR3 runs to 15 residues. The CDR3: CASSSLGTVGEKLFF. The CDR3 bases are TGTGCCAGCAGCTCCCTCGGGACAGTGGGTGAAAAACTGTTTTTT.

This clonotype occurred many times. This rearrangement joins TRBV4-2 to TRBJ2-7; D gene unclear. V lost 5 bases and J lost 0, with 8 bases in between. There are 13 residues in the CDR3. Germline loops: CDR1 LGHNA, CDR2 YNFKEQ. The CDR3 reads CASSKDSSYEQYF. The CDR3 coding sequence is TGTGCCAGCAGCAAGGATAGCTCCTACGAGCAGTACTTC.

This clonotype was counted many times. The chain joins TRBV12-3 or TRBV12-4 to TRBJ2-5; 7 positions agree with TRBD2. Losses at the gene ends were 4 bases for V and 1 base for J; bases not matched to a gene: 9. The CDR3 loop spans 16 amino acids. CDR3 protein: CASSSPVVAGQETQYF. CDR3 coding DNA: TGTGCCAGCAGTTCCCCGGTGGTAGCGGGCCAAGAGACCCAGTACTTC.

There are many counts of this clonotype. The chain is built from TRBV13 and TRBJ1-2, with D perhaps TRBD1 (6 bases). CDR1 PRHDT and CDR2 FYEKMQ come from the germline V gene (reference sequence). The V and J ends lost 5 bases and 7 bases respectively, with 14 bases between them. CDR3 length: 13 amino acids. The CDR3 loop reads CASSPWQGPGYTF. CDR3 in DNA: TGTGCCAGCAGCCCCTGGCAGGGGCCTGGCTACACCTTC.

This clonotype was detected a few times. This sequence joins TRBV19 and TRBJ1-4; possible D gene TRBD1, 5 bases. Germline V gene data show CDR1 as LNHDA and CDR2 as SQIVND (reference sequence). The CDR3 is made up of 14 amino acids. Trimming took off 3 bases at V and 7 bases at J, with 12 bases between the two ends. This CDR3 is CASSIPGGSEKLFF. The CDR3, as DNA: TGTGCCAGTAGTATTCCGGGGGGATCTGAAAAACTGTTTTTT. The variable domain in full, with the rest retrieved from reference TRBV19 and TRBJ1-4, is DGGITQSPKYLFRKEGQNVTLSCEQNLNHDAMYWYRQDPGQGLRLIYYSQIVNDFQKGDIAEGYSVSREKKESFPLTVTSAQKNPTAFYLCASSIPGGSEKLFFGSGTQLSVL.

V and J are TRBV7-9 and TRBJ2-7, with D uncertain. The end of the DNA is better explained by TRBJ2-1, so the J call may be wrong. Germline V lookup: CDR1 SEHNR, CDR2 FQNEAQ (reference sequence). There are 11 residues in the CDR3. The CDR3 DNA sequence: TGTGCCAGCAGTTTTACCTACGAGCAGTTCTTC. It specifies CASSFTYEQFF.